These T cell receptor beta chains were read from a single sample in a study of T cells in Graves' hyperthyroidism and ophthalmopathy. Using its own MiXCR run on the multiplex PCR reads, TCRdb lists one record per CDR3 protein. The sample contains roughly 640,000 distinct CDR3 sequences, approximately 15% of which appear only once. Specimen: blood. The receptors were gathered from a middle-aged woman with Graves' ophthalmopathy. CDR3s include the opening cysteine and the closing phenylalanine or tryptophan. D genes are given only for firm matches. Rows give clone size only sometimes, using once, few, many, or a class for an expanded clone.

J gene | V gene | D gene | clone size | CDR3 protein | CDR3 DNA
TRBJ2-2 | TRBV10-3 | . | . | CAISESGAANTGELFF | TGTGCCATCAGTGAGTCGGGGGCAGCGAACACCGGGGAGCTGTTTTTT
TRBJ2-7 | TRBV20-1 | TRBD2 | few | CSARQLAGVYEQYF | TGCAGTGCTCGTCAACTAGCGGGAGTTTACGAGCAGTACTTC
TRBJ2-7 | TRBV6-5 | TRBD2 | few | CASSYGLAGAVKQYF | TGTGCCAGCAGTTACGGACTAGCGGGAGCCGTAAAGCAGTACTTC
TRBJ1-5 | TRBV28 | . | few | CASSPRRTDQPQHF | TGTGCCAGCAGTCCCCGACGGACAGATCAGCCCCAGCATTTT
TRBJ2-1 | TRBV6-1 | TRBD1 | . | CASKRGQGAYNEQFF | TGTGCCAGCAAGAGGGGACAGGGGGCCTACAATGAGCAGTTCTTC
TRBJ2-1 | TRBV11-2 | . | many | CASSPVYSSYNEQFF | TGTGCCAGCAGCCCAGTCTATAGCTCCTACAATGAGCAGTTCTTC
TRBJ2-7 | TRBV5-6 | . | many | CASSSRQSYEQYF | TGTGCCAGCAGCTCCCGACAGAGCTACGAGCAGTACTTC
TRBJ2-3 | TRBV5-1 | TRBD1 | . | CASTPPDRGSDTQYF | TGCGCCAGCACCCCCCCCGACAGGGGCAGTGATACGCAGTATTTT
TRBJ2-5 | TRBV10-2 | . | few | CASSGPGKETQYF | TGCGCCAGCAGTGGGCCGGGTAAAGAGACCCAGTACTTC
TRBJ2-7 | TRBV28 | . | many | CASGRTYEQYF | TGTGCCAGCGGTAGGACCTACGAGCAGTACTTC
TRBJ1-1 | TRBV12-3/TRBV12-4 | . | many | CASRSRGIVGTEAFF | TGTGCCAGCAGGTCTCGGGGGATAGTCGGCACTGAAGCTTTCTTT
TRBJ2-2 | TRBV6-4 | . | few | CASRDSRFTGELFF | TGTGCCAGCAGGGACAGCAGATTTACCGGGGAGCTGTTTTTT
TRBJ2-7 | TRBV5-8 | . | few | CASLRGRYEQYF | TGTGCCAGCCTTAGGGGGAGGTACGAGCAGTACTTC
TRBJ2-2 | TRBV4-2 | TRBD1 | few | CASSSTGEPNTGELFF | TGTGCCAGCAGCAGCACAGGGGAGCCGAACACCGGGGAGCTGTTTTTT
TRBJ1-1 | TRBV30 | TRBD1 | many | CAWSAGTGSTEAFF | TGTGCCTGGAGTGCCGGGACAGGGAGCACTGAAGCTTTCTTT
TRBJ2-1 | TRBV7-9 | . | . | CASSFILAAREQFF | TGTGCCAGCAGCTTTATACTAGCAGCGAGGGAGCAGTTCTTC
TRBJ2-1 | TRBV7-2 | . | . | CASRKGDYPWNEQFF | TGTGCCAGCAGAAAGGGGGACTACCCCTGGAATGAGCAGTTCTTC
TRBJ1-1 | TRBV7-9 | . | few | CASSLIIGRTEAFF | TGTGCCAGCAGCTTAATAATCGGGAGGACTGAAGCTTTCTTT
TRBJ2-3 | TRBV4-2 | TRBD2 | . | CASSQAVSGGGADTQYF | TGTGCCAGCAGCCAAGCTGTTAGCGGGGGAGGTGCAGATACGCAGTATTTT
TRBJ2-1 | TRBV28 | . | few | CASSKILAERSYNEQFF | TGTGCCAGCAGTAAAATATTAGCGGAGCGCTCCTACAATGAGCAGTTCTTC
TRBJ1-3 | TRBV2 | TRBD1 | . | CASSEIAGGGNTIYF | TGTGCCAGCAGTGAAATTGCAGGGGGTGGAAACACCATATATTTT
TRBJ2-1 | TRBV7-2 | . | many | CASSLDRSSYNEQFF | TGTGCCAGCAGCTTAGACAGGAGCTCCTACAATGAGCAGTTCTTC
TRBJ2-3 | TRBV6-5 | TRBD1 | many | CASSYDRGGTDTQYF | TGTGCCAGCAGTTACGACAGGGGCGGCACAGATACGCAGTATTTT
TRBJ1-1 | TRBV3-1 | . | many | CASSRLPENTEAFF | TGTGCCAGCAGCCGCCTGCCTGAGAACACTGAAGCTTTCTTT
TRBJ2-1 | TRBV20-1 | . | . | CSARGIGGEQFF | TGCAGTGCTAGAGGAATAGGCGGTGAGCAGTTCTTC
TRBJ1-2 | TRBV28 | . | . | CASLSGGNYGYTF | TGTGCCAGCCTCTCGGGGGGGAACTATGGCTACACCTTC
TRBJ2-7 | TRBV3-1 | . | many | CASSQDYTYEQYF | TGTGCCAGCAGCCAAGATTACACCTACGAGCAGTACTTC
TRBJ1-5 | TRBV6-1 | TRBD1 | many | CASSEARTGYQPQHF | TGTGCCAGCAGTGAAGCTCGGACAGGGTATCAGCCCCAGCATTTT
TRBJ2-1 | TRBV11-3 | . | many | CASSPGVVREQFF | TGTGCCAGCAGCCCAGGGGTAGTGCGTGAGCAGTTCTTC
TRBJ2-6 | TRBV20-1 | . | . | CSARGAVGANVLTF | TGCAGTGCTAGAGGAGCTGTCGGGGCCAACGTCCTGACTTTC
TRBJ2-7 | TRBV20-1 | . | many | CSARDSTEGSYEQYF | TGCAGTGCTAGAGATTCTACCGAGGGGTCCTACGAGCAGTACTTC
TRBJ2-1 | TRBV20-1 | . | many | CSASSSYNEQFF | TGCAGTGCCTCCAGCTCCTACAATGAGCAGTTCTTC
TRBJ2-6 | TRBV5-1 | TRBD1 | . | CASSFGTGGSSRASGANVLTF | TGCGCCAGCAGCTTTGGGACAGGGGGTAGTAGCCGGGCCTCTGGGGCCAACGTCCTGACTTTC
TRBJ2-5 | TRBV5-1 | . | . | CASSLVPRPQGTQYF | TGCGCCAGCAGCTTGGTCCCACGACCTCAGGGGACCCAGTACTTC
TRBJ1-3 | TRBV7-9 | . | . | CASSLSHLGSGNTIYF | TGTGCCAGCAGCTTAAGCCACCTCGGGTCTGGAAACACCATATATTTT
TRBJ1-5 | TRBV7-9 | . | few | CASSPGTLDQPQHF | TGTGCCAGCAGCCCTGGGACCCTTGATCAGCCCCAGCATTTT
TRBJ1-5 | TRBV3-1 | . | many | CASSQRNQPQHF | TGTGCCAGCAGCCAGCGCAATCAGCCCCAGCATTTT
TRBJ2-3 | TRBV28 | . | . | CASSSMGGTADTQYF | TGTGCCAGCAGTTCGATGGGCGGGACCGCAGATACGCAGTATTTT
TRBJ2-1 | TRBV11-2 | . | many | CASSLELFGFRNEQFF | TGTGCCAGCAGCTTAGAACTTTTCGGTTTTAGGAATGAGCAGTTCTTC